These 29 T cell receptor beta chains were all obtained from the same sample, sequenced in a study of Graves' ophthalmopathy and Graves' hyperthyroidism (dated by TCRdb to 2017 to 2018). The sequencer was an Illumina HiSeq 2000. TCR beta CDR3 regions were amplified from RNA transcripts for repertoire sequencing. HTBI primers and the Qiagen OneStep RT-PCR kit were used in a first-round RT-PCR, which was followed by a second-round multiplex PCR, size selection and purification. TCRdb redid the processing of the public reads, applying fastp at Q25 and MiXCR, and retained in-frame beta chains. A single entry per CDR3 protein holds the most common genes and DNA from its merged rows. The sample table contains about 500,000 distinct CDR3 sequences; only one count was recorded for less than 40% of them. Together, the top ten hold roughly 4.5% of the sample. The sequencing input was peripheral blood or thyroid tissue (not recorded which). These receptors all stem from an adult man with Graves' hyperthyroidism.

The chain employs TRBV2 and TRBJ2-7, with D perhaps assigned TRBD1 or TRBD2 (5 bases each). TRBJ2-1 explains the end of the DNA better; the J call may be wrong. The CDR3 consists of 13 residues. CDR1 and CDR2 (germline): SNHLY, FYNNEI. In nucleotides, the CDR3 is TGTGCCAGCAGCCTGGGGGATATCGGTGAGCAGTTCTTC. Protein: CASSLGDIGEQFF.

This clonotype has ten or more counts. The chain recombines TRBV5-1 with TRBJ2-7; no clear D. CDR3 length equals 15 residues. V gave up 0 bases and J gave up 2 bases, with 12 bases separating them. CDR1 and CDR2 (germline): SGHRS, YFSETQ. CDR3 sequence reads: CASSLANSPAYEQYF. The CDR3 DNA follows: TGCGCCAGCAGCTTGGCCAACAGCCCAGCCTACGAGCAGTACTTC.

This clonotype was observed many times. CDR3 loop: CAISVSRGPKEQYF. CDR3 DNA sequence: TGTGCCATCAGTGTTTCAAGGGGGCCGAAGGAGCAGTACTTC. The chain uses TRBV10-3 and TRBJ2-7, with TRBD1 identical over 7 bases. Per the germline V gene, CDR1 is ENHRY and CDR2 is SYGVKD. The CDR3 is 14 amino acids. Germline trimming cut 4 bases from V and 7 bases from J; bases unmatched to any gene: 10.

The CDR3 DNA reads TGCGCCAGCACCGGGTACGATGAAAAACTGTTTTTT. Its translation is CASTGYDEKLFF. The chain employs TRBV10-1 and TRBJ1-4; D is undetermined. The CDR3 covers 12 residues. Germline assignment: CDR1 WNHNN and CDR2 SYGVQD (reference sequence). Trimming removed 7 bases at V and 6 bases at J, with 9 bases between.

In its sample, this clonotype was seen a few times. The chain has TRBV30 and TRBJ1-6; weak D call: TRBD1 (6 bases). The CDR3 length is 12 residues. Germline-derived CDR1 and CDR2 are GTSNPN and SVGIG (reference sequence). V was cut by 3 bases and J by 6 bases, with 6 bases left in between. CDR3 in amino acids: CAWRDSNSPLHF. The DNA for the CDR3 is TGTGCCTGGAGGGACAGTAATTCACCCCTCCACTTT.

About this clonotype: This may arise from a read error, as a much more abundant clone is one base away. The chain links TRBV20-1 to TRBJ2-2, with D maybe TRBD2 (6 bases). CDR3 size: 16 residues. Germline CDR1 is DFQATT and CDR2 is SNEGSKA (reference sequence). CDR3 coding DNA: TGCAGTGCTGGAGATACGAGGGGAGGGAACACCGGGGAGCTGTTTTTT. Its translation: CSAGDTRGGNTGELFF.

Regarding this clonotype: Sequence at one end of the junction differs from germline and may be a read error. The V gene is TRBV7-9, the J gene TRBJ2-5, with D perhaps matching TRBD1 (6 bases). CDR1 is SEHNR, CDR2 FQNEAQ, per germline (reference sequence). The CDR3 is 8 residues long. The CDR3 nucleotides read TGTGCCAGCAGGATAACAGGGTTC. As protein: CASRITGF.

In its sample, this clonotype was seen many times. The V and J genes are TRBV9 and TRBJ1-5; possible D gene TRBD1, 6 bases. V lost 4 bases, J lost 4 bases, and 15 bases lay in between. Germline V gene sequence: CDR1 SGDLS, CDR2 YYNGEE. The CDR3 spans 15 residues. DNA for the CDR3: TGTGCCAGCAGCCCTACCGACGGACAGAATCAGCCCCAGCATTTT. This sequence encodes CASSPTDGQNQPQHF.

This clonotype has only one observation. V is TRBV20-1 and J is TRBJ1-5; TRBD1 is a possible D gene (5 bases). V was cut by 8 bases and J by 4 bases, with 12 bases left in between. The CDR3 totals 12 residues. Germline V gives CDR1 DFQATT, CDR2 SNEGSKA (reference sequence). Here the CDR3 DNA reads TGCAGTTGCGGGCGGGGGAATCAGCCCCAGCATTTT. Its protein is CSCGRGNQPQHF.

V is TRBV6-6 and J is TRBJ1-2, with TRBD1 identical over 9 bases. This CDR3 region has 13 residues. The V gene's germline CDR1 is MNHNY and CDR2 SVGAGI (reference sequence). The trim removed 10 bases at V and 2 bases at J, leaving 5 bases unmatched. As DNA, the CDR3 is TGTGCCACGAGGGACAGGGAAAACTATGGCTACACCTTC. The encoded protein is CATRDRENYGYTF.

This clonotype was counted between two and nine times. The V gene is TRBV5-1, the J gene TRBJ2-5; 9 bases map to TRBD1. The CDR3 covers 15 residues. From germline, CDR1 is SGHRS and CDR2 YFSETQ. V shed 4 bases, J shed 2 bases, and the junction held 6 bases outside the gene matches. The CDR3 DNA reads as TGCGCCAGCAGCCACAGGACAGGGGATCAAGAGACCCAGTACTTC. Its translation is CASSHRTGDQETQYF. The full variable domain, completed using reference TRBV5-1 and TRBJ2-5, is KAGVTQTPRYLIKTRGQQVTLSCSPISGHRSVSWYQQTPGQGLQFLFEYFSETQRNKGNFPGRFSGRQFSNSRSEMNVSTLELGDSALYLCASSHRTGDQETQYFGPGTRLLVL.

Concerning this clonotype: A much bigger clone sits one base away, suggesting this may be a read error. V is TRBV27 and J is TRBJ2-5; TRBD1 matches at 7 bases. CDR1 and CDR2 (germline): MNHEY, SMNVEV (reference sequence). The length of the CDR3 is 10 residues. CDR3 in amino acids: CACRGETQYF. The CDR3 coding sequence is TGTGCCTGCAGGGGGGAGACCCAGTACTTC.

The genes are TRBV10-2 and TRBJ1-2; 8 bases agree with TRBD1. The CDR3 covers 16 residues. The junction had 10 bases not matched to a gene; V was cut back by 4 bases and J by 3 bases. Germline lookup yields CDR1 WSHSY and CDR2 SAAADI. In nucleotides, the CDR3 is TGCGCCAGCAGTGGGGCAGGGGGCGCGGAAGACTATGGCTACACCTTC. Amino acids: CASSGAGGAEDYGYTF.

For this clonotype: It may be a read error: a sequence one base away is much more abundant. This chain connects TRBV7-8 to TRBJ1-6; D possibly corresponds to TRBD1 (5 bases). CDR1 and CDR2 from the germline V gene are SGHVS and FQNEAQ. This CDR3 is built from 19 residues. Trimming removed 2 bases from V and 0 bases from J, with 17 bases in between. The CDR3 region is CASSLSLTGGSSYNSPLHF. As DNA, the CDR3 is TGTGCCAGCAGCTTATCGCTGACCGGGGGGAGCTCCTATAATTCACCCCTCCACTTT.

This chain uses TRBV7-9 with TRBJ2-7; 10 bases fit TRBD2. The J call is in doubt because the DNA end fits TRBJ2-1 better. Germline values: CDR1 SEHNR, CDR2 FQNEAQ (reference sequence). The CDR3 length is 15 residues. The CDR3: CASSPGTSEYNEQFF. CDR3 nucleotides: TGTGCCAGCAGCCCAGGGACTAGCGAGTACAATGAGCAGTTCTTC.

This clonotype was observed many times. At one boundary the junction diverges from the germline segment, which might be a read error. The chain carries TRBV11-2 and TRBJ2-7; D unresolved. CDR1 is SGHAT, CDR2 FQNNGV, per germline. The CDR3 spans 12 residues. DNA of the CDR3: TGTGCCAGCCTAAGAAACTCCCACGAGCAGTACTTC. This encodes CASLRNSHEQYF.

The chain has TRBV15 and TRBJ1-6; D remains ambiguous. Germline V gene data show CDR1 as LNHNV and CDR2 as YYDKDF (reference sequence). The CDR3 loop spans 13 amino acids. V lost 3 bases, J lost 7 bases, and 7 bases lay in between. CDR3 loop: CATSSLGNSPLHF. In DNA form, the CDR3 reads TGTGCCACCAGCAGTTTAGGCAATTCACCCCTCCACTTT. Based on the CDR3 plus reference TRBV15 and TRBJ1-6, the full variable domain is DAMVIQNPRYQVTQFGKPVTLSCSQTLNHNVMYWYQQKSSQAPKLLFHYYDKDFNNEADTPDNFQSRRPNTSFCFLDIRSPGLGDTAMYLCATSSLGNSPLHFGNGTRLTVT.

On this clonotype itself: A read error may explain this, as a much larger clone is one base away. V and J are TRBV2 and TRBJ1-1; perhaps TRBD1 as D (6 bases). Germline V gives CDR1 SNHLY, CDR2 FYNNEI. CDR3 length: 14 amino acids. The CDR3 protein is CASSLGGGRGEASF. The CDR3 bases are TGTGCCAGCAGTTTAGGCGGGGGGCGCGGTGAAGCTTCCTTT.

Regarding this clonotype: It may be a read error: a sequence one base away is much more abundant. V and J are TRBV6-4 and TRBJ1-4; D possibly corresponds to TRBD1 (5 bases). The CDR3 length is 16 residues. The V gene's germline CDR1 is MRHNA and CDR2 SNTAGT. CDR3 bases: TGTGCCAGCAGTAACTCAAGGGGTTCCACTAATGAAAAACTGTTTTTT. Encoded protein: CASSNSRGSTNEKLFF.

A remark on this clonotype: At one boundary the junction diverges from the germline segment, which might be a read error. The J gene is TRBJ2-5, the V gene TRBV4-1, with no clear D. The CDR3 has 14 residues. Germline values: CDR1 MGHRA, CDR2 YSYEKL. CDR3 sequence: CASSQGKATETQYF. Here the CDR3 DNA reads TGTGCCAGCAGCCAAGGAAAAGCGACAGAGACCCAGTACTTC.

The sample holds a few counts of this clonotype. J is TRBJ2-3 and V is TRBV24-1; weak D call: TRBD1 (6 bases). V lost 6 bases, J lost 3 bases, and 9 bases lay in between. CDR3 length: 13 amino acids. Germline V lookup: CDR1 KGHDR, CDR2 SFDVKD. CDR3 amino acids: CATSNQGTDTQYF. CDR3 nucleotides: TGTGCCACCAGTAACCAGGGGACAGATACGCAGTATTTT.

This clonotype was seen repeatedly, ten times or more. The chain links TRBV10-3 to TRBJ1-5; possible D gene TRBD1, 5 bases. V lost 3 bases, J lost 6 bases, and 12 bases lay in between. CDR1 is ENHRY, CDR2 SYGVKD, per germline. The CDR3 covers 14 residues. The CDR3 DNA reads as TGTGCCATCAGTGAAGGGCAGGGAGTTCAGCCCCAGCATTTT. It encodes CAISEGQGVQPQHF.

On this clonotype: A much larger clone differs by one base, so this may be a read error. The chain uses TRBV12-3 or TRBV12-4 and TRBJ1-2, with 10 bases identical to TRBD1. The CDR3 consists of 14 residues. V lost 4 bases, J lost 8 bases, and 7 bases stayed unmatched. This CDR3 is CASSYRQGAVGYTF. The DNA of the CDR3 is TGTGCCAGCAGTTACAGACAGGGGGCGGTAGGCTACACCTTC.

This clonotype was detected ten times or more. J is TRBJ1-6 and V is TRBV7-9; D remains unclear. The CDR3 has 15 residues. Germline CDR1 is SEHNR and CDR2 is FQNEAQ (reference sequence). V lost 3 bases and J lost 0, with 6 bases in between. As DNA, the CDR3 is TGTGCCAGCAGCTTGGGTAGCTCCTATAATTCACCCCTCCACTTT. This translates into CASSLGSSYNSPLHF.

Concerning this clonotype itself: A much larger clone is a single base away; this may be a read error. V usage is TRBV5-5 and J usage is TRBJ2-5, with D perhaps matching TRBD2 (5 bases). Germline loops: CDR1 SGHKS, CDR2 YYEKEE (reference sequence). This CDR3 spans 15 amino acids. The CDR3 loop reads CTSSLGSGRRETQYF. CDR3 sequence (DNA): TGTACCAGCAGCTTGGGCTCGGGAAGAAGGGAGACCCAGTACTTC.

The V and J genes are TRBV29-1 and TRBJ2-5; TRBD2 matches at 9 bases. The length of the CDR3 is 15 residues. V shed 7 bases, J shed 5 bases, and the junction held 14 bases outside the gene matches. CDR1 is SQVTM, CDR2 ANQGSEA, per germline. The CDR3 is CSATTAGGPEETQYF. The DNA of the CDR3 is TGCAGCGCCACGACGGCGGGGGGGCCTGAGGAGACCCAGTACTTC.

Notes on this clonotype: This sequence may be a read error, since a much larger clone differs from it by one base. The chain carries TRBV15 and TRBJ2-5; the D is unclear. The V gene's germline CDR1 is LNHNV and CDR2 YYDKDF (reference sequence). This CDR3 has 16 residues. Trimming removed 1 base from V and 3 bases from J, with 15 bases in between. This CDR3 reads CATSRVLWPVEETQYF. CDR3 in DNA: TGTGCCACCAGCAGAGTTTTGTGGCCAGTTGAAGAGACCCAGTACTTC.

This clonotype was observed many times. The chain combines TRBV4-2 with TRBJ1-2, with D possibly TRBD1 on 5 matching bases. Trimming took off 0 bases at V and 4 bases at J, with 12 bases between the two ends. CDR1 and CDR2 (germline): LGHNA, YNFKEQ. The CDR3 sequence is 15 residues long. CDR3: CASSQDLGLSYGYTF. CDR3 sequence (DNA): TGTGCCAGCAGCCAAGATCTGGGACTCAGCTATGGCTACACCTTC.

Of note for this clonotype: Just one base apart from a much larger clone, this may be a read error. This sequence joins TRBV5-1 and TRBJ1-6; D not resolved. Germline CDR1 SGHRS, CDR2 YFSETQ. The CDR3 contains 15 residues. In DNA form, the CDR3 reads TGCGCCAGCAGCTCCAGAGAGGTGGATAATTCACCCCCCCACTTT. As protein: CASSSREVDNSPPHF.